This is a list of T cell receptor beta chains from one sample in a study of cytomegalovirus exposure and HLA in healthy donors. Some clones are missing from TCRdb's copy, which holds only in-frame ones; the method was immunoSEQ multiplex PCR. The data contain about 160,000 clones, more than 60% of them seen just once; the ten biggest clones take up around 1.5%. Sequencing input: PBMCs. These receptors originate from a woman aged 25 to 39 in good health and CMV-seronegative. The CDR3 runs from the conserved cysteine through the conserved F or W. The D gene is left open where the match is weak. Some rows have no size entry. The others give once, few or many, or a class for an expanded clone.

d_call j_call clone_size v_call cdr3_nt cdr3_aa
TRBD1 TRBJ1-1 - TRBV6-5 TGTGCCAGCAGTTCCCCGGGACAGTTTGAAGCTTTCTTT CASSSPGQFEAFF
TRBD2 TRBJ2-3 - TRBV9 TGTGCCAGCAGCGTAGAGGGTAGCGGGGACTATACGCAGTATTTT CASSVEGSGDYTQYF
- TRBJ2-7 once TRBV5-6 TGTGCCAGCAGCTACACAGATTACGAGCAGTACTTC CASSYTDYEQYF
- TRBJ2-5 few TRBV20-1 TGCAGTGCTAGGGGCTGGGAGACCCAGTACTTC CSARGWETQYF
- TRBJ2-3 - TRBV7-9 TGTGCCAGCAGCCCCGACAGGCCCCACACAGATACGCAGTATTTT CASSPDRPHTDTQYF
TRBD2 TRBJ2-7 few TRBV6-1 TGTGCCAGCACCCCGGGACTAGCCTCCTACGAGCAGTACTTC CASTPGLASYEQYF
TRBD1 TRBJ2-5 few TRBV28 TGTGCCAGCAGTTTGACCGGGACAGGGGGCCGAGGGGAGACCCAGTACTTC CASSLTGTGGRGETQYF
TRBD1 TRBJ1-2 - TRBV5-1 TGCGCCAGCAGCTGGGGGACAGGTACGGGCTATGGCTACACCTTC CASSWGTGTGYGYTF
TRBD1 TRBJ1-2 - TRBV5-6 TGTGCCAGCAGCTTGAGGGACAGGGGTTCGGGTGGCTACACCTTC CASSLRDRGSGGYTF
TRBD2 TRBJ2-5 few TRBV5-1 TGCGCCAGCAGCTTGGCCGGGGGGGAGACCCAGTACTTC CASSLAGGETQYF
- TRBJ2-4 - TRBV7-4 TGTGCCAGCAGCGCTGGACTAACAAACATTCAGTACTTC CASSAGLTNIQYF
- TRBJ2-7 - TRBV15 TGTGCCACCAGCAGGGCCCAAACCTACGAGCAGTACTTC CATSRAQTYEQYF
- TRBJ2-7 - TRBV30 TGTGCCTACAGGATCTCCTACGAGCAGTACTTC CAYRISYEQYF
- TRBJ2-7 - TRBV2 TGTGCCAGCAGTGACACCTACGAGCAGTACTTC CASSDTYEQYF
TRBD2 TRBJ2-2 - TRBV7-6 TGTGCCAGCAGCTTTTATCCCGGGACTAGCGGGACCGGGGAGCTGTTTTTT CASSFYPGTSGTGELFF
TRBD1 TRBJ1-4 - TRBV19 TGTGCCAGTAGGAAGGGACAGGCCGAAAAACTGTTTTTT CASRKGQAEKLFF
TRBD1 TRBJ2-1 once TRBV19 TGTGCCAGTAGTTCGCAGGGGGCGGGTGAGCAGTTCTTC CASSSQGAGEQFF
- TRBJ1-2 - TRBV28 TGTGCCAGCAGTTTAGAGGGCATGCATGGCTACACCTTC CASSLEGMHGYTF
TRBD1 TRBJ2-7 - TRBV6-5 TGTGCCAGCAGTTACCGGGGACAGGGCGGCTACGAGCAGTACTTC CASSYRGQGGYEQYF
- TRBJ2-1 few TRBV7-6 TGTGCCAGCAGCTTAGCTCTGGACAAAGGAATTGAGCAGTTCTTC CASSLALDKGIEQFF
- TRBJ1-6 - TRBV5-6 TGTGCCAGCAGCCCACTTGGACAACATAAGAGCTCCTATAATTCACCCCTCCACTTT CASSPLGQHKSSYNSPLHF
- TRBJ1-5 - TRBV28 TGTGCCAGCAGCTCCTCCCTCGTCGAGCCCCAGCATTTT CASSSSLVEPQHF
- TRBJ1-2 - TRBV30 TGTGCCTGGAGTCCCCAGGGAAGGAGTGGCTACACCTTC CAWSPQGRSGYTF
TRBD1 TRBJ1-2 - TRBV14 TGTGCCAGCAGCCGCACGGGACAGGGGAGCTATGGCTACGCCTTC CASSRTGQGSYGYAF
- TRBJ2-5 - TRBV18 TGTGCCAGCTCGTCCTCGGGAGATCTTGGGACCCAGTACTTC CASSSSGDLGTQYF
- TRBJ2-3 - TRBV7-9 TGTGCCAGCAGCCAAAGCCCGGGGGCGCAGTATTTT CASSQSPGAQYF
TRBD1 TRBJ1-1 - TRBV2 TGTGCCAGCATGGGACAGGTTTACACTGAAGCTTTCTTT CASMGQVYTEAFF
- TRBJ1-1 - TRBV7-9 TGTGCCAGCAGCCCCCTCTCCTTTAAAATGAACACTGAAGCTTTCTTT CASSPLSFKMNTEAFF
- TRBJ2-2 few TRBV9 TGTGCCAGCAGCTTTGGGCCCGGGGAGCTGTTTTTT CASSFGPGELFF
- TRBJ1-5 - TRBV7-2 TGTGCCAGCAGCTACACAGGCCGCAATCAGCCCCAGCATTTT CASSYTGRNQPQHF
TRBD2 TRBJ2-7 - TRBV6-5 TGTGCCAGCAGTTACTCGCCGGGAGGGGTCGAGCAGTACTTC CASSYSPGGVEQYF
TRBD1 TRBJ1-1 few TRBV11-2 TGTGCCAGCAGCTTATGGGGACAGGGGGCGCCTTTCGGCACTGAAGCTTTCTTT CASSLWGQGAPFGTEAFF
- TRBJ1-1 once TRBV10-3 TGTGCCATCAGTGTGGTTGAGGGAGAAGCTTTCTTT CAISVVEGEAFF
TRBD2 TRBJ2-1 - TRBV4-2 TGTGCCAGCAGCCAAGAGGGTAGCGGGGGTCCTTACAATGAGCAGTTCTTC CASSQEGSGGPYNEQFF
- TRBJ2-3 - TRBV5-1 TGCGCCAGCAGCTTGGGTAGCGGACTTAGCACAGATACGCAGTATTTT CASSLGSGLSTDTQYF
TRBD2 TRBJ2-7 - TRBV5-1 TGCGCCAGCAGCTTGGCGGCTAGCGGGGGTGGCGAGCAGTACTTC CASSLAASGGGEQYF
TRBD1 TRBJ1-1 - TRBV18 TGTGCCAGTTCACTGGACAGGGGGCAAGGATCTGAAGCTTTCTTT CASSLDRGQGSEAFF
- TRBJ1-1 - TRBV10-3 TGTGCCATCAGGAGGGAGTGGGACACTGAAGCTTTCTTT CAIRREWDTEAFF
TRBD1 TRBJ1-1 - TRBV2 TGTGCCAGCAGTGGACAGGGAAGCGCTGAAGCTTTCTTT CASSGQGSAEAFF
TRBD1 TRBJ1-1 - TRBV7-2 TGTGTCACAGGGGGAGCTTTCTTT CVTGGAFF
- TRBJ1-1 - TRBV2 TGTGCCAGCAGTGTTAATTATCGCGGGTACACTGAAGCTTTCTTT CASSVNYRGYTEAFF
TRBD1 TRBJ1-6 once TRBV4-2 TGTGCCAGCAGCTACACAGGGGATGACTCACCCCTCCACTTT CASSYTGDDSPLHF
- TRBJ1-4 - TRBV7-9 TGTGCCAGCAGCTTAGCGTCTCGGCAGGGGAACGAAAAACTGTTTTTT CASSLASRQGNEKLFF
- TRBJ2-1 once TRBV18 TGTGCCAGCTCACCCAAACTAGAGAATGAGCAGTTCTTC CASSPKLENEQFF
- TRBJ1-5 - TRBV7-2 TGTGCCAGCAGCTTAGTTAGTGATCAGCCCCAGCATTTT CASSLVSDQPQHF
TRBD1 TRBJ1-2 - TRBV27 TGTGCCAGCAGTTTAGGACAGGGAAAGGGTGGCTACACCTTC CASSLGQGKGGYTF
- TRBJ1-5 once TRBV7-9 TGTGCCAGCAGCTTAGCAGGAGGGTGGGATCAGCCCCAGCATTTT CASSLAGGWDQPQHF
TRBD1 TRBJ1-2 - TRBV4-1 TGCGCCAGTAGTACGCAGGGGGCGAACTATGGCTACACCTTC CASSTQGANYGYTF
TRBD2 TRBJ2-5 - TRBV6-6 TGTGCCAGCAGTTACGGCCGGACTAGCTCACCAGAGACCCAGTACTTC CASSYGRTSSPETQYF
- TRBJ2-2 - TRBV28 TGTGCCAGCAGTTTACTGGGACAAGCGAACACCGGGGAGCTGTTTTTT CASSLLGQANTGELFF
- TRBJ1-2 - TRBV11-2 TGTGCCAGCAGCTTAGATAAGAGCTATGGCTACACCTTC CASSLDKSYGYTF
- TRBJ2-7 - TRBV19 TGTGCCAGTAGTTTCCAGGGCGACGAGCAGTACTTC CASSFQGDEQYF
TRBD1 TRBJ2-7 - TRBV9 TGTGCCAGCAGCCTCCGGACAGGGCCTGGCGAGCAGTACTTC CASSLRTGPGEQYF
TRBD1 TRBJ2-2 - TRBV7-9 TGTGCCAGCAGCTGGACAGGGGGCGAAGGCGGGGAGCTGTTTTTT CASSWTGGEGGELFF
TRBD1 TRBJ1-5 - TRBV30 TGTGCCTGGGGGACAGGGATATGGAATCAGCCCCAGCATTTT CAWGTGIWNQPQHF
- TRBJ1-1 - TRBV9 TGTGCCAGCAGCCCAAGCTTGAGGGCCGGGAACACTGAAGCTTTCTTT CASSPSLRAGNTEAFF
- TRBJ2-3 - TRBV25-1 TGTGCCAGCAGTAAACGGACAGTCTCTAGCACAGATACGCAGTATTTT CASSKRTVSSTDTQYF
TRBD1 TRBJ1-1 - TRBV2 TGTGCCAGCTCACAGGGGAGAATAACTGAAGCTTTCTTT CASSQGRITEAFF
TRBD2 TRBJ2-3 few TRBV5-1 TGCGCCAGCAGCACGGTGGGACTACGGGGAGATACGCAGTATTTT CASSTVGLRGDTQYF
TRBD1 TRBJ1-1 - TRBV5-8 TGTGCCAGCAGCTTCGGACAGGTTGAAGCTTTCTTT CASSFGQVEAFF